This T cell receptor (beta chain) originates from a study of cytomegalovirus exposure and HLA in healthy donors. Overall study results and limits: Many donors carried some public TCRs, although rarity characterized most TCR sequences. First-cohort TCR clusters were later found to tend to co-occur in the 120 validation repertoires. The authors confirmed in vitro that a few CMV-associated chains were specific for CMV antigens.

Germline values: CDR1 MGHRA, CDR2 YSYEKL. The CDR3 has 17 residues. The V gene lost 3 bases and the J gene lost 6 bases, with 22 bases spanning the gap. As to this clone: No antigen is known for it.

The donors belonged to the roughly 130-subject validation cohort, separate from the approximately 700-subject first cohort. TCRdb's table, derived via immunoSEQ multiplex PCR, lists solely in-frame clones and lacks some. The table has fewer than 350,000 clones, approximately 87% seen once; the top ten hold 0.92%. The source material was PBMCs. The clonotype was recovered from a woman younger than 35 in good health and CMV-seronegative. V and J are TRBV4-1 and TRBJ2-3; weak D call: TRBD2 (6 bases). The CDR3 region is CASSQGLLAGGFDTQYF. The CDR3 DNA follows: TGCGCCAGCAGCCAGGGACTCCTCGCCGGTGGCTTTGATACGCAGTATTTT.